Listed below are T cell receptor beta chains from one sample, sequenced in a study of blood T cell repertoires in COVID-19. Profiled with immunoSEQ multiplex PCR; TCRdb holds only in-frame clones, not every one. The table has a few hundred thousand clones, about 90% seen once. Source material: PBMCs or T cells enriched from blood (not recorded which). The source of these receptors is a young woman with acute COVID-19. Both conserved end residues are part of each CDR3. The D gene is left open where the match is weak. Some rows have no size entry. The others give once, few or many, or a class for an expanded clone.

TRBD1 | NA | TRBV30 | 13 | CAWGTDINTEAFF
NA | NA | TRBV11-2 | 15 | CASSLRGRDSYEQYF
NA | NA | TRBV5-4 | 15 | CASSREHRNTGELFF
TRBD2 | NA | TRBV10-1 | 19 | CASSPGTSGSGGSYNEQFF
TRBD2 | NA | TRBV25-1 | 15 | CASSGTSGHQETQYF
NA | NA | TRBV5-8 | 17 | CASSPHEGRSSYNEQFF
NA | once | TRBV19 | 14 | CASSIGTSNQPQHF
NA | NA | TRBV18 | 11 | CASSRWPGYTF
NA | few | TRBV29-1 | 13 | CSVTGPGSEKLFF
NA | few | TRBV29-1 | 12 | CSVEIGDYEQYF
NA | NA | TRBV6-2/TRBV6-3 | 13 | CASSTIFLDIYTF
NA | NA | TRBV12-3/TRBV12-4 | 12 | CASSFYRNEQFF
TRBD1 | NA | TRBV27 | 14 | CASGDRSSLDEQYF
TRBD1 | NA | TRBV5-1 | 14 | CASSGGTGQETQYF
NA | NA | TRBV6-2/TRBV6-3 | 15 | CASSYHSPSNQPQHF
TRBD1 | NA | TRBV28 | 14 | CASRGGQANTEAFF
TRBD1 | few | TRBV10-3 | 15 | CAISPGQGSGEKLFF
TRBD1 | NA | TRBV4-1 | 17 | CASSLNIQGLSGNTIYF
NA | once | TRBV7-9 | 15 | CASSPSGPFNYGYTF
NA | NA | TRBV18 | 14 | CASSPPGGNTEAFF
TRBD1 | few | TRBV6-5 | 15 | CASSSRTGVSYGYTF
NA | NA | TRBV6-5 | 13 | CASGTRGDQPQHF
NA | NA | TRBV5-6 | 13 | CASSFSHSSEQFF
TRBD2 | NA | TRBV10-3 | 15 | CAISAGTSGPYEQYF
TRBD2 | NA | TRBV7-2 | 17 | CASRGLAGGPSTNEQFF
NA | NA | TRBV30 | 14 | CAWSIDRWGTEAFF
NA | NA | TRBV5-1 | 16 | CASKGAAGGSYNEQFF
NA | NA | TRBV19 | 15 | CASSRTGSSSYEQYF
NA | NA | TRBV7-2 | 13 | CASSTYLAEKLFF
NA | NA | TRBV12-5 | 15 | CASGSPATDYTEAFF
TRBD2 | NA | TRBV19 | 17 | CASSIFLASGTNNEQFF
NA | NA | TRBV30 | 15 | CAWRTFKTPQSTQYF
TRBD2 | NA | TRBV9 | 19 | CASSASAALAGEIGDTQYF
NA | NA | TRBV29-1 | 13 | CSVGYRVGTEAFF
TRBD2 | NA | TRBV2 | 17 | CASNGLAGGKRVNEQFF
TRBD2 | NA | TRBV5-1 | 16 | CASSPPLAGGPGEQYF
TRBD1 | NA | TRBV7-6 | 14 | CASSRGQGLETQYF
TRBD1 | NA | TRBV4-2 | 15 | CASSQPGQGQETQYF
TRBD2 | NA | TRBV7-2 | 13 | CASRSLAGETQYF
TRBD1 | NA | TRBV6-5 | 15 | CASRKGQGITGELFF
TRBD1 | NA | TRBV6-5 | 15 | CASSRTGHSNYGYTF
TRBD1 | NA | TRBV7-2 | 14 | CASSVDRGRGEQYF
NA | NA | TRBV10-3 | 14 | CAIGEVSGANVLTF
NA | NA | TRBV4-2 | 17 | CASSQESSALPDNEQFF
TRBD1 | NA | TRBV7-9 | 14 | CAIYRQGRDYGYTF
NA | NA | TRBV9 | 14 | CASSGGALNYGYTF
NA | NA | TRBV28 | 13 | CASSFIREHEQYF
NA | NA | TRBV7-5 | 21 | CVRSGRHITTGTGHLNTEAFF
TRBD2 | NA | TRBV9 | 14 | CASSAGLATYEQYF